This record concerns one T cell receptor beta chain sequence. This specimen belongs to a study of tumour-infiltrating T cells in Burkitt lymphoma. Study at large: Productive clonality predicted overall and progression-free survival.

Repertoires were generated with immunoSEQ multiplex PCR, while TCRdb's copy carries only in-frame clones and drops some. Among 1,400 or so clones, 93% were seen once, and the ten largest hold roughly an eighth. The sample taken for sequencing was tumor tissue. The receptor's source is a human donor with diffuse large B-cell lymphoma.

CDR3 loop: CAEDVAGTSGRGTYEQYF. CDR3 DNA: TGTGCCGAGGATGTGGCTGGGACTAGCGGGAGAGGAACCTACGAGCAGTACTTC. The genes are TRBV28 and TRBJ2-7; 14 positions agree with TRBD2. V shed 11 bases and J 2 bases; nucleotides not matched to a gene: 17. The V gene's germline CDR1 is MDHEN and CDR2 SYDVKM. This CDR3 spans 18 amino acids.